This TCR delta chain was documented in a study of gamma-delta chains in newborns, infants, children. Study information: Microbial exposure reportedly drives polyclonal innate γδ T cell expansion after birth.

The CDR3 has 16 amino acids. Germline CDR1 reads NSMFDY; CDR2 reads ISSIKDK. This clone has just a few counts. It differs at one base from a far larger clone, so likely a read error. The identical CDR3 is also encoded by other nucleotide sequences in the sample. TCRdb reapplied CATT to the reads. Among about 3,500 delta-chain clones listed, around 0.59% were seen once. The rearrangement joins TRAV29/DV5 to TRDJ2, with 11 bases identical to TRDD3. The clonotype was recovered from a child who was a newborn, infant or young child, either healthy, febrile or measles-vaccinated (not recorded which). Sequences were obtained from blood. This chain's CDR3 is CAASAGGYKLTAQLFF. In DNA, the CDR3 is TGTGCAGCAAGCGCTGGGGGATACAAGCTGACAGCACAGCTCTTCTTT.